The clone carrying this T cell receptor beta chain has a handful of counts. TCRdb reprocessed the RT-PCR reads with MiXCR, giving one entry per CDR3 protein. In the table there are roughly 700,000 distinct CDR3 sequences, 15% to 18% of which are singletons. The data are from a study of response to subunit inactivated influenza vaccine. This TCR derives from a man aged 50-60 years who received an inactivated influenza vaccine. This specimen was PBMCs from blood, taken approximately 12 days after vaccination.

The CDR3 here is CASSESGPPGEAFF. The CDR3 nucleotides are TGTGCCAGCAGCGAATCGGGACCCCCCGGCGAAGCTTTCTTT. This chain uses TRBV7-3 with TRBJ1-1, with D possibly being TRBD1 (5 bases). The germline V gene has CDR1 SGHTA and CDR2 FQGTGA. Trimming cost V 5 bases and J 8 bases, with 18 bases left between them. This CDR3 spans 14 amino acids. Full variable domain (remainder filled in from reference TRBV7-3 and TRBJ1-1): GAGVSQTPSNKVTEKGKYVELRCDPISGHTALYWYRQSLGQGPEFLIYFQGTGAADDSGLPNDRFFAVRPEGSVSTLKIQRTERGDSAVYLCASSESGPPGEAFFGQGTRLTVV.